This is a list of T cell receptor beta chains from one sample in a study of T cell repertoires in cytomegalovirus infection. Using its own MiXCR run on the reads, TCRdb lists one record per CDR3 protein. Here the sample spans around 130,000 distinct CDR3 sequences, approximately 9.2% being singletons. The specimen was PBMCs. The receptors stem from a human donor in good health (CMV status not recorded). Some clones in this sample may be carry-over from other donors' samples. Both conserved end residues are part of each CDR3. D genes are given only for firm matches. Not every row has a clone size; where given, it reads once, few, many or a size class.

d_gene	v_gene	abundance	j_gene	CDR3aa	CDR3nt
.	TRBV6-6	many	TRBJ1-1	CASSPDTLLNTEAFF	TGTGCCAGCAGTCCCGACACCTTATTAAACACTGAAGCTTTCTTT
TRBD1	TRBV25-1	many	TRBJ1-6	CASGSPTGGNSPLHF	TGTGCCAGCGGCTCTCCGACAGGGGGGAATTCACCCCTCCACTTT
TRBD1	TRBV20-1	few	TRBJ1-1	CSVGDRVDEAFF	TGCAGTGTAGGGGACAGGGTGGATGAAGCTTTCTTT
TRBD2	TRBV19	many	TRBJ2-2	CASRAGRGNTGELFF	TGTGCCAGTAGAGCGGGACGGGGGAACACCGGGGAGCTGTTTTTT
.	TRBV6-5	many	TRBJ1-5	CASSYGGAGQPQHF	TGTGCCAGCAGTTACGGGGGTGCGGGCCAGCCCCAGCATTTT
TRBD1	TRBV19	many	TRBJ1-2	CASSITPGQGYGYTF	TGTGCCAGTAGTATAACCCCCGGACAGGGTTATGGCTACACCTTC
.	TRBV10-3	few	TRBJ2-3	CAISADSLTDTQYF	TGTGCCATCAGTGCTGACTCCCTCACAGATACGCAGTATTTT
.	TRBV20-1	many	TRBJ2-7	CSASGSARVYSYEQYF	TGCAGTGCCTCCGGGTCGGCTAGGGTGTACTCCTACGAGCAGTACTTC
TRBD1	TRBV7-8	many	TRBJ1-4	CASSLQGGGNEKLFF	TGTGCCAGCAGCTTACAGGGGGGGGGGAATGAAAAACTGTTTTTT
TRBD1	TRBV19	few	TRBJ2-1	CASSNLGTGPYNEQFF	TGTGCCAGTAGTAACCTCGGGACAGGTCCCTACAATGAGCAGTTCTTC
TRBD1	TRBV19	few	TRBJ1-5	CASSIRRGQGNHQPQHF	TGTGCCAGTAGTATCCGCCGGGGACAGGGAAACCATCAGCCCCAGCATTTT
TRBD2	TRBV2	.	TRBJ2-7	CASRPGVAGGRSEQYF	TGTGCCAGCAGGCCCGGGGTAGCGGGGGGGCGAAGCGAGCAGTACTTC
.	TRBV28	many	TRBJ2-5	CASSLNTQTQYF	TGTGCCAGCAGTTTAAACACCCAGACCCAGTACTTC
.	TRBV6-6	few	TRBJ1-4	CASSYEKGTSNEKLFF	TGTGCCAGCAGTTACGAGAAGGGAACGTCTAATGAAAAACTGTTTTTT
.	TRBV28	many	TRBJ2-3	CASSLVKGDTQYF	TGTGCCAGCAGTTTAGTTAAAGGAGATACGCAGTATTTT
TRBD2	TRBV12-3/TRBV12-4	many	TRBJ2-1	CASSQQLAGPYNEQFF	TGTGCCAGCAGTCAGCAACTAGCGGGACCCTACAATGAGCAGTTCTTC
.	TRBV30	.	TRBJ1-1	CAWRPVNTEAFF	TGTGCCTGGAGACCCGTGAACACTGAAGCTTTCTTT
.	TRBV20-1	few	TRBJ1-6	CSARGGPWGSPLHF	TGCAGTGCTAGAGGTGGACCATGGGGTTCACCCCTCCACTTT